This T cell receptor (beta chain) was identified during a study of PD-1 blockade in classical Hodgkin lymphoma. Broader study findings: Diminished baseline TCR diversity has been reported in newly diagnosed patients relative to healthy donors. A significant rise in TCR diversity was seen by C4D1 for CD4+ cells but not for CD8+ cells. Lower baseline TCR diversity marked trial partial responders and progressors.

Time point indicated: cycle 4 day 1 (C4D1), after 6 weeks of nivolumab. Every patient had relapsed following autologous stem cell transplantation, and cohorts differed in brentuximab vedotin exposure. Purification of CD4+ T cells from thawed PBMCs was achieved by magnetic negative selection. This CDR3 is 13 amino acids long. V lost 6 bases and J 3 bases, leaving 9 bases between the germline ends. Germline CDR1 reads MNHEY; CDR2 reads SVGAGI. As concerns this clone: Its antigen is undetermined.

The method was immunoSEQ multiplex PCR; TCRdb's version includes in-frame clones alone and lacks a portion of them. The sample yields 15,000 to 20,000 clones, 70% to 75% seen once. The source is a human donor with classical Hodgkin lymphoma. The chain recombines TRBV6-5 with TRBJ2-1; no definite D call. Sequencing used CD4+ T cells from blood, obtained before the fourth cycle of nivolumab. CDR3 bases: TGTGCCAGCAGCCGCGGACGCTACAATGAGCAGTTCTTC. It encodes CASSRGRYNEQFF.